These 11 T cell receptor beta chains share one sample of origin, sequenced in a study of blood T cell repertoires in COVID-19. Sequenced by immunoSEQ multiplex PCR; TCRdb stores in-frame clones only, minus some. There are under 85,000 clones in the sample; 75% to 85% occur only once, and about 6.9% lies in the top ten. Sample: peripheral blood. These receptors all come from a young man with COVID-19, enrolled during active disease.

The V and J genes are TRBV7-9 and TRBJ1-6, with 8 bases fitting TRBD1. The ends lost 7 bases at V and 7 bases at J; junction bases unmatched: 9. The germline gives CDR1 SEHNR, CDR2 FQNEAQ (reference sequence). CDR3 length equals 15 residues. In nucleotides, the CDR3 is TGTGCCAGCACCCTCCGCCAGGGGGCCAATTCACCCCTCCACTTT. Protein: CASTLRQGANSPLHF.

The chain couples TRBV10-3 to TRBJ1-3; no clear D gene. Per germline, CDR1 ENHRY and CDR2 SYGVKD. This CDR3 has 16 residues. The germline V and J ends were trimmed by 4 bases and 4 bases, with 17 bases remaining between them. The CDR3 sequence is CAISVLAASEGNTIYF. The DNA of the CDR3 is TGTGCCATCAGTGTGTTGGCGGCGAGCGAGGGAAACACCATATATTTT.

V gene TRBV28 combines with J gene TRBJ1-5; 7 nucleotides agree with TRBD1. V shed 6 bases, J shed 4 bases, and the junction held 9 bases outside the gene matches. The CDR3 has 15 amino acids. From germline, CDR1 is MDHEN and CDR2 SYDVKM. The CDR3 reads CASSSNRQGNQPQHF. The DNA for the CDR3 is TGTGCCAGCAGCTCAAATCGACAGGGAAATCAGCCCCAGCATTTT.

This sequence joins TRBV28 and TRBJ1-2, with D possibly TRBD1 on 6 matching bases. Trimming cost V 6 bases and J 2 bases, with 16 bases left between them. Per the germline V gene, CDR1 is MDHEN and CDR2 is SYDVKM. There are 15 residues in the CDR3. CDR3 nucleotide sequence: TGTGCCAGCAGCATCTCCACAGGGCGCAACTATGGCTACACCTTC. Its translation: CASSISTGRNYGYTF.

The V gene is TRBV19, the J gene TRBJ2-1; no definite D call. CDR1 is LNHDA and CDR2 is SQIVND in the germline V gene (reference sequence). Trimming took 5 bases from V and 0 from J, leaving 8 bases between them. The CDR3 runs 14 residues. CDR3 coding DNA: TGTGCCAGTAGTTCAGGCAACTCCTACAATGAGCAGTTCTTC. It encodes CASSSGNSYNEQFF. Drawing the rest from reference TRBV19 and TRBJ2-1, the complete variable domain is DGGITQSPKYLFRKEGQNVTLSCEQNLNHDAMYWYRQDPGQGLRLIYYSQIVNDFQKGDIAEGYSVSREKKESFPLTVTSAQKNPTAFYLCASSSGNSYNEQFFGPGTRLTVL.

This chain links TRBV7-9 with TRBJ1-2; D ambiguous. The CDR3 length is 14 residues. V lost 1 base to trimming and J lost 0 bases, with 6 bases between them. Per the germline V gene, CDR1 is SEHNR and CDR2 is FQNEAQ (reference sequence). This CDR3 is CASSLGPANYGYTF. The DNA for the CDR3 is TGTGCCAGCAGCTTAGGTCCGGCTAACTATGGCTACACCTTC.

This clone was counted a few times. The chain combines TRBV18 with TRBJ2-5, with TRBD2 matching 11 bases. Looked up from germline, CDR1 is KGHSH and CDR2 is LQKENI. J lost 5 bases, V lost 3 bases, and 8 bases had no gene match. The CDR3 has 16 amino acids. The CDR3 bases are TGTGCCAGCTCACCTACTGGGACTAGCGGCCGGGAGACCCAGTACTTC. This codes for CASSPTGTSGRETQYF.

This clone has more than one count but fewer than ten. The chain carries TRBV20-1 and TRBJ2-1; 9 nucleotides agree with TRBD2. Germline CDR1 reads DFQATT; CDR2 reads SNEGSKA (reference sequence). The V and J ends lost 3 bases and 4 bases, in that order; junction bases with no gene match: 4. The CDR3 sequence is 14 residues long. The CDR3 DNA sequence: TGCAGTGCTAGTTTGACTAGCGGATACAATGAGCAGTTCTTC. Translating gives CSASLTSGYNEQFF.

This sequence joins TRBV6-5 and TRBJ1-5; possible D gene TRBD1, 5 bases. The CDR3 loop spans 14 amino acids. V lost 8 bases and J 2 bases, leaving 13 bases between the germline ends. Germline V CDR1 and CDR2: MNHEY, SVGAGI. The CDR3 region is CASRTPTGNQPQHF. The CDR3 DNA sequence: TGTGCCAGCCGTACTCCGACAGGCAATCAGCCCCAGCATTTT.

The V gene is TRBV2, the J gene TRBJ1-5; tentatively, D is TRBD1 (6 bases). CDR3 size: 16 residues. Trimming removed 5 bases from V and 0 bases from J, with 14 bases in between. The germline gives CDR1 SNHLY, CDR2 FYNNEI. For the CDR3, the DNA is TGTGCCAGCAGTAATTCCCAGGGGTATAGCAATCAGCCCCAGCATTTT. Protein: CASSNSQGYSNQPQHF. The variable domain in full, with the rest retrieved from reference TRBV2 and TRBJ1-5, is EPEVTQTPSHQVTQMGQEVILRCVPISNHLYFYWYRQILGQKVEFLVSFYNNEISEKSEIFDDQFSVERPDGSNFTLKIRSTKLEDSAMYFCASSNSQGYSNQPQHFGDGTRLSIL.

The CDR3 loop reads CAWSPDSPGTQYF. The DNA of the CDR3 is TGTGCCTGGAGCCCGGACAGCCCGGGGACCCAGTACTTC. The J gene is TRBJ2-5, the V gene TRBV30; D perhaps matches TRBD1 (6 bases). Germline V CDR1 and CDR2: GTSNPN, SVGIG (reference sequence). The CDR3 extends over 13 amino acids. V was trimmed by 3 bases and J by 7 bases, leaving 15 bases between them. Combining the CDR3 with reference TRBV30 and TRBJ2-5 gives the whole variable domain SQTIHQWPATLVQPVGSPLSLECTVEGTSNPNLYWYRQAAGRGLQLLFYSVGIGQISSEVPQNLSASRPQDRQFILSSKKLLLSDSGFYLCAWSPDSPGTQYFGPGTRLLVL.